The 17 T cell receptor beta chains given below trace back to one sample, sequenced in a study of control samples from healthy donors and cancer patients. Sequencing used immunoSEQ multiplex PCR; TCRdb keeps in-frame clones, though not all of them. Counted here are about 160,000 clones, roughly 95% occurring once; the ten biggest clones make up approximately 1%. Sequencing used blood. The receptors come from a woman in her 30s in good health.

This clone was counted a single time. The CDR3 is CASSEGVTYQPQHF. Here the CDR3 DNA reads TGTGCCAGCAGTGAGGGAGTGACCTATCAGCCCCAGCATTTT. The chain uses TRBV6-1 and TRBJ1-5; unclear D gene. V lost 3 bases and J lost 5, with 11 bases in between. Germline values: CDR1 MNHNS, CDR2 SASEGT. The CDR3 is made up of 14 amino acids.

The rearrangement links TRBV7-2 to TRBJ1-3; D not resolved. Germline V gives CDR1 SGHTA, CDR2 FQGNSA. CDR3 length: 18 amino acids. Trimming removed 5 bases at V and 0 bases at J, with 20 bases between. The chain's CDR3 is CASSHTTQGSGSGNTIYF. CDR3 nucleotide sequence: TGTGCCAGCAGCCACACGACTCAAGGGTCCGGCTCTGGAAACACCATATATTTT.

This clone was detected only a few times. The chain links TRBV6-4 to TRBJ2-2, with 11 bases identical to TRBD1. Germline lookup yields CDR1 MRHNA and CDR2 SNTAGT. The CDR3 runs to 16 residues. J gave up 6 bases and V 3 bases, and 6 bases lay outside the gene matches. The CDR3 region is CASSDSPGQGAGELFF. In nucleotides, the CDR3 is TGTGCCAGCAGTGATTCTCCGGGACAGGGGGCCGGGGAGCTGTTTTTT.

The chain uses TRBV5-1 and TRBJ2-3; D is unresolved. Per the germline V gene, CDR1 is SGHRS and CDR2 is YFSETQ. The CDR3 totals 12 residues. Trimming removed 0 bases at V and 5 bases at J, with 4 bases between. CDR3 sequence (DNA): TGCGCCAGCAGCTTGGATCTAGATACGCAGTATTTT. This encodes CASSLDLDTQYF.

V usage is TRBV27 and J usage is TRBJ1-2, with 10 bases aligning to TRBD1. The CDR3 is made up of 15 amino acids. Looked up from germline, CDR1 is MNHEY and CDR2 is SMNVEV (reference sequence). Trimming at V came to 5 bases and at J to 4 bases, leaving 7 bases not matched to a gene. The CDR3: CASSPGTGAGYGYTF. CDR3 DNA: TGTGCCAGCAGTCCGGGGACAGGGGCCGGCTATGGCTACACCTTC.

The V gene is TRBV29-1, the J gene TRBJ2-2; unclear D gene. Germline V CDR1 and CDR2: SQVTM, ANQGSEA. This CDR3 contains 14 residues. The ends were cut back, 2 bases at V and 1 base at J, with 8 bases in the middle. This CDR3 is CSVEPRENTGELFF. CDR3 nucleotide sequence: TGCAGCGTTGAACCGAGAGAGAACACCGGGGAGCTGTTTTTT.

The gene calls are TRBV5-1 and TRBJ1-5, with a possible D match to TRBD1 (6 bases). Germline V gene data show CDR1 as SGHRS and CDR2 as YFSETQ. Trimming removed 4 bases from V and 1 base from J, with 12 bases in between. The CDR3 is made up of 15 amino acids. CDR3 sequence: CASSPMGGSNQPQHF. CDR3 in DNA: TGCGCCAGCAGCCCAATGGGGGGCAGCAATCAGCCCCAGCATTTT. The entire variable domain, with the rest obtained from reference TRBV5-1 and TRBJ1-5, is as follows: KAGVTQTPRYLIKTRGQQVTLSCSPISGHRSVSWYQQTPGQGLQFLFEYFSETQRNKGNFPGRFSGRQFSNSRSEMNVSTLELGDSALYLCASSPMGGSNQPQHFGDGTRLSIL.

The gene calls are TRBV27 and TRBJ1-1; tentative D call: TRBD1 (5 bases). V was cut by 6 bases and J by 0 bases, with 14 bases left in between. The germline gives CDR1 MNHEY, CDR2 SMNVEV (reference sequence). The CDR3 length is 15 residues. Written as DNA, the CDR3 is TGTGCCAGCAGGGGGCCGGGTCCCCTGAACACTGAAGCTTTCTTT. It translates to CASRGPGPLNTEAFF.

This clone was detected only once. This chain joins TRBV12-3 or TRBV12-4 and TRBJ2-3; D is uncertain. The V end lost 2 bases, the J end lost 5 bases, and 8 bases lay between the germline ends. The CDR3 covers 13 residues. Written as DNA, the CDR3 is TGTGCCAGCAGTTTATTGGGCGGAGATACGCAGTATTTT. Encoded protein: CASSLLGGDTQYF.

V and J are TRBV3-1 (or the pseudogene TRBV3-2) and TRBJ1-2, with D unclear. The ends were cut back, 0 bases at V and 2 bases at J, with 10 bases in the middle. The CDR3 runs to 15 residues. Germline-derived CDR1 and CDR2 are LGHDT and YNNKEL (reference sequence). CDR3 protein: CASSQDGGGNYGYTF. DNA for the CDR3: TGTGCCAGCAGCCAAGATGGCGGCGGGAACTATGGCTACACCTTC.

The genes are TRBV19 and TRBJ2-1, with D perhaps being TRBD1 or TRBD2 (8 bases each). With 10 bases removed from V and 5 bases from J, the gap between germline ends came to 21 bases. In germline, CDR1 is LNHDA, CDR2 SQIVND (reference sequence). The CDR3 length is 15 residues. CDR3 sequence (DNA): TGTGCCACCCGGGGGGGGCAGGGGGCTGACAATGAGCAGTTCTTC. Translated: CATRGGQGADNEQFF.

The genes are TRBV18 and TRBJ2-5, with D possibly being TRBD2 (5 bases). Germline V lookup: CDR1 KGHSH, CDR2 LQKENI. V was trimmed by 4 bases and J by 0 bases, leaving 12 bases between them. This CDR3 comprises 15 residues. Here the CDR3 reads CASSQNGGYQETQYF. CDR3 DNA sequence: TGTGCCAGCTCACAAAACGGCGGGTACCAAGAGACCCAGTACTTC.

The chain employs TRBV7-8 and TRBJ1-2; 10 nucleotides match TRBD1. V dropped 5 bases and J dropped 3; count of bases not matched to a gene: 12. Per the germline V gene, CDR1 is SGHVS and CDR2 is FQNEAQ. The CDR3 runs 17 residues. This CDR3 reads CASSVGTGVMNDYGYTF. As DNA, the CDR3 is TGTGCCAGCAGCGTCGGGACAGGGGTAATGAACGACTATGGCTACACCTTC.

The chain employs TRBV5-1 and TRBJ1-1; D is perhaps TRBD1 (6 bases). The ends were cut back, 5 bases at V and 0 bases at J, with 11 bases in the middle. The CDR3 has 14 residues. Germline CDR1 SGHRS, CDR2 YFSETQ. The CDR3 region has the DNA TGCGCCAGCAGTCCCGACAGGATGAACACTGAAGCTTTCTTT. Its translation is CASSPDRMNTEAFF. Full variable domain (outside the CDR3, taken from reference TRBV5-1 and TRBJ1-1): KAGVTQTPRYLIKTRGQQVTLSCSPISGHRSVSWYQQTPGQGLQFLFEYFSETQRNKGNFPGRFSGRQFSNSRSEMNVSTLELGDSALYLCASSPDRMNTEAFFGQGTRLTVV.

This chain connects TRBV5-6 to TRBJ1-5, with 10 positions matching TRBD1. There are 19 residues in the CDR3. Per the germline V gene, CDR1 is SGHDT and CDR2 is YYEEEE. Trimming cost V 3 bases and J 2 bases; bases outside gene matches: 14. The CDR3 loop reads CASSSLRDRGGGGNQPQHF. The CDR3 DNA follows: TGTGCCAGCAGCTCCCTCCGGGACAGGGGAGGGGGCGGCAATCAGCCCCAGCATTTT.

The rearrangement joins TRBV27 to TRBJ2-2; 11 bases match TRBD2. CDR1 and CDR2 from the germline V gene are MNHEY and SMNVEV (reference sequence). Losses at the gene ends were 8 bases for V and 3 bases for J; bases not matched to a gene: 5. The CDR3 is 15 amino acids. CDR3 coding DNA: TGTGCCAGCTCCGTGGGACTAGCGGACACCGGGGAGCTGTTTTTT. Protein sequence: CASSVGLADTGELFF.

This clone was recorded once. The chain is built from TRBV6-5 and TRBJ2-7; weak D call: TRBD1 (6 bases). V lost 2 bases to trimming and J lost 5 bases, with 10 bases between them. The germline V gene encodes CDR1 MNHEY and CDR2 SVGAGI. The CDR3 is made up of 13 amino acids. Here the CDR3 reads CASSYAYRDEQYF. The CDR3 DNA sequence: TGTGCCAGCAGTTACGCATACAGGGACGAGCAGTACTTC.